One and the same sample provided the 25 T cell receptor beta chains below, sequenced in a study of neoadjuvant anti-PD-1 for oral cavity cancer. Repertoires were generated with immunoSEQ multiplex PCR, while TCRdb's copy carries only in-frame clones and drops some. The sample records approximately 32,000 clones, roughly 89% being singletons. The source was PBMCs, collected before nivolumab (anti-PD-1) treatment. Receptors were obtained from a person aged 40-85 years with oral cavity squamous cell carcinoma.

The chain uses TRBV9 and TRBJ1-2; no definite D call. The CDR3 has 16 amino acids. V was cut by 1 base and J by 3 bases, with 16 bases left in between. Germline V gene sequence: CDR1 SGDLS, CDR2 YYNGEE. CDR3 coding DNA: TGTGCCAGCAGCGTACCTTTTGCGGGGATTGACTATGGCTACACCTTC. Its protein is CASSVPFAGIDYGYTF.

The gene calls are TRBV6-6 and TRBJ1-2, with 8 bases aligning to TRBD1. Trimming cost V 6 bases and J 2 bases; bases outside gene matches: 8. In germline, CDR1 is MNHNY, CDR2 SVGAGI (reference sequence). This CDR3 is 15 amino acids long. CDR3 region: CASRTTGVSNYGYTF. CDR3 nucleotide sequence: TGTGCCAGCAGGACGACAGGGGTATCCAACTATGGCTACACCTTC.

This clone occurred a few times. The chain joins TRBV5-6 to TRBJ1-1; possible D gene TRBD1, 6 bases. Trimming cost V 0 bases and J 5 bases, with 17 bases left between them. Germline V gene lookup returns CDR1 SGHDT and CDR2 YYEEEE. The CDR3 is 16 amino acids. The CDR3 bases are TGTGCCAGCAGCTTGGCAGCTACAGGGTTTGGGACTGAAGCTTTCTTT. Its protein product is CASSLAATGFGTEAFF. Looking up the rest from reference TRBV5-6 and TRBJ1-1 gives the full variable domain: DAGVTQSPTHLIKTRGQQVTLRCSPKSGHDTVSWYQQALGQGPQFIFQYYEEEERQRGNFPDRFSGHQFPNYSSELNVNALLLGDSALYLCASSLAATGFGTEAFFGQGTRLTVV.

The sample holds one count of this clone. The chain combines TRBV14 with TRBJ1-5; D possibly corresponds to TRBD1 (5 bases). The V gene's germline CDR1 is SGHDN and CDR2 FVKESK. The CDR3 extends over 18 amino acids. Trimming stripped 0 bases from V and 4 bases from J, with 19 bases between. CDR3 nucleotide sequence: TGTGCCAGCAGCCAAGATTTCGGGGACTCGGGGGGGAATCAGCCCCAGCATTTT. Amino acids: CASSQDFGDSGGNQPQHF. The entire variable domain, with the rest obtained from reference TRBV14 and TRBJ1-5, is as follows: EAGVTQFPSHSVIEKGQTVTLRCDPISGHDNLYWYRRVMGKEIKFLLHFVKESKQDESGMPNNRFLAERTGGTYSTLKVQPAELEDSGVYFCASSQDFGDSGGNQPQHFGDGTRLSIL.

The rearrangement uses TRBV6-1 and TRBJ2-7, with D perhaps TRBD1 or TRBD2 (5 bases each). CDR1 MNHNS and CDR2 SASEGT come from the germline V gene. The CDR3 length is 12 residues. The germline V and J ends were trimmed by 6 bases and 5 bases, with 11 bases remaining between them. The CDR3 region is CASRTGTNEQYF. The CDR3 DNA is TGTGCCAGCAGAACCGGGACGAACGAGCAGTACTTC.

This rearrangement joins TRBV7-9 to TRBJ1-2, with 8 positions matching TRBD1. Germline V gene sequence: CDR1 SEHNR, CDR2 FQNEAQ (reference sequence). This CDR3 comprises 15 residues. Trimming removed 3 bases from V and 7 bases from J; junction bases left unmatched: 10. CDR3 sequence reads: CASSLVGQVVFGYTF. The CDR3 DNA is TGTGCCAGCAGCTTGGTGGGACAGGTGGTATTTGGCTACACCTTC.

The chain uses TRBV11-2 and TRBJ2-7, with D uncertain. The V gene's germline CDR1 is SGHAT and CDR2 FQNNGV. Trimming cost V 0 bases and J 2 bases, with 8 bases left between them. The CDR3 covers 14 residues. CDR3 DNA: TGTGCCAGCAGCTTAGATAACGGGCCCTACGAGCAGTACTTC. This gives the protein CASSLDNGPYEQYF.

This clone was detected once. This sequence joins TRBV11-2 and TRBJ1-4; D is uncertain. V lost 5 bases to trimming and J lost 0 bases, with 10 bases between them. Germline V CDR1 and CDR2: SGHAT, FQNNGV. The CDR3 is made up of 15 amino acids. CDR3 DNA sequence: TGTGCCAGCAGCCGCAATCCCGCAACTAATGAAAAACTGTTTTTT. Its translation: CASSRNPATNEKLFF.

This chain links TRBV19 with TRBJ2-1; D tentatively reads TRBD1 or TRBD2 (5 bases each). Germline values: CDR1 LNHDA, CDR2 SQIVND (reference sequence). The V end was cut by 2 bases, the J end by 5 bases, with 19 bases between. The CDR3 extends over 17 amino acids. Here the CDR3 DNA reads TGTGCCAGTAGTATATTCTTGGGCCAGCCGGGGCACAATGAGCAGTTCTTC. It encodes CASSIFLGQPGHNEQFF.

The rearrangement uses TRBV5-1 and TRBJ2-1; a weak D match, TRBD1 (5 bases). The germline V gene encodes CDR1 SGHRS and CDR2 YFSETQ. V shed 4 bases and J shed 4 bases, with 9 bases lying between them. This CDR3 has 13 residues. The CDR3 nucleotides read TGCGCCAGCAGCCTGGACACTTACAATGAGCAGTTCTTC. Protein: CASSLDTYNEQFF. The variable domain in full, completed from reference TRBV5-1 and TRBJ2-1, reads KAGVTQTPRYLIKTRGQQVTLSCSPISGHRSVSWYQQTPGQGLQFLFEYFSETQRNKGNFPGRFSGRQFSNSRSEMNVSTLELGDSALYLCASSLDTYNEQFFGPGTRLTVL.

The gene calls are TRBV15 and TRBJ2-2; no clear D. Germline assignment: CDR1 LNHNV and CDR2 YYDKDF (reference sequence). Trimming took off 1 base at V and 6 bases at J, with 3 bases between the two ends. The CDR3 runs 12 residues. The CDR3: CATSRVPGELFF. For the CDR3, the DNA is TGTGCCACCAGCAGAGTCCCCGGGGAGCTGTTTTTT.

This sequence joins TRBV23-1 and TRBJ2-2, with TRBD1 identical over 9 bases. TRBV23-1 is placed among ORFs of uncertain function. The junction had 14 bases not matched to a gene; V was cut back by 2 bases and J by 4 bases. The CDR3 runs to 19 residues. Here the CDR3 DNA reads TGCGCCAGCAGTCAAACAGGACAGGGGAAAAGTGGGGTCACCGGGGAGCTGTTTTTT. This gives the protein CASSQTGQGKSGVTGELFF.

The CDR3 DNA sequence: TGTGCCAGCAGCGCGACCCCCGACAGGAACTATGGCTACACCTTC. Translating gives CASSATPDRNYGYTF. The chain links TRBV9 to TRBJ1-2; D is possibly TRBD1 (6 bases). CDR1 is SGDLS and CDR2 is YYNGEE in the germline V gene. V was pared by 3 bases and J by 2 bases, with 14 bases between. The CDR3 runs to 15 residues.

This rearrangement joins TRBV6-6 to TRBJ2-5; D gene unclear. V lost 2 bases, J lost 5 bases, and 12 bases lay in between. The germline CDR1 and CDR2 sequences are MNHNY and SVGAGI (reference sequence). The CDR3 runs to 14 residues. The CDR3 loop reads CASSYLGNGETQYF. The CDR3 DNA follows: TGTGCCAGCAGTTACCTGGGGAATGGTGAGACCCAGTACTTC.

The gene calls are TRBV7-2 and TRBJ1-2, with TRBD1 identical over 9 bases. The CDR3 has 15 residues. Looked up from germline, CDR1 is SGHTA and CDR2 is FQGNSA. The V and J ends lost 5 bases and 2 bases, in that order; junction bases with no gene match: 6. CDR3: CASSAGTGRNYGYTF. For the CDR3, the DNA is TGTGCCAGCAGCGCGGGGACAGGGAGGAACTATGGCTACACCTTC. The entire variable domain, with the rest obtained from reference TRBV7-2 and TRBJ1-2, is as follows: GAGVSQSPSNKVTEKGKDVELRCDPISGHTALYWYRQSLGQGLEFLIYFQGNSAPDKSGLPSDRFSAERTGGSVSTLTIQRTQQEDSAVYLCASSAGTGRNYGYTFGSGTRLTVV.

The genes are TRBV10-2 and TRBJ2-1; D possibly uses TRBD1 or TRBD2 (5 bases each). The CDR3 has 17 amino acids. Germline V CDR1 and CDR2: WSHSY, SAAADI. V lost 2 bases, J lost 4 bases, and 18 bases lay in between. The CDR3 bases are TGCGCCAGCAGTGAGCCGTTCGTCCAGGGAGTATACAATGAGCAGTTCTTC. It translates to CASSEPFVQGVYNEQFF.

This clone has just one count. This chain uses TRBV29-1 with TRBJ1-2; 8 bases are shared with TRBD1. This CDR3 contains 14 residues. V was pared by 1 base and J by 7 bases, with 8 bases of the junction left unmatched. Germline-derived CDR1 and CDR2 are SQVTM and ANQGSEA. CDR3 in DNA: TGCAGCGTTGAAGCGCTCGGGACAGGTGGTGGCTACACCTTC. This encodes CSVEALGTGGGYTF.

This chain links TRBV7-9 with TRBJ2-5; TRBD1 matches at 11 bases. V trimming: 5 bases; J trimming: 5 bases; junction bases outside the gene matches: 7. This CDR3 is 15 amino acids long. Germline-derived CDR1 and CDR2 are SEHNR and FQNEAQ (reference sequence). CDR3 coding DNA: TGTGCCAGCAGCCCGTGGACAGGGGGCGGGGAGACCCAGTACTTC. This gives the protein CASSPWTGGGETQYF.

The rearrangement joins TRBV6-1 to TRBJ2-2, with 7 bases aligning to TRBD1. This CDR3 has 15 amino acids. J gave up 4 bases and V 6 bases, and 8 bases lay outside the gene matches. Germline assignment: CDR1 MNHNS and CDR2 SASEGT. The CDR3 protein is CASSQGVGRTGELFF. The CDR3 region has the DNA TGTGCCAGCAGCCAGGGGGTTGGGCGCACCGGGGAGCTGTTTTTT.

V gene TRBV15 combines with J gene TRBJ2-7; 8 bases agree with TRBD1. The CDR3 length is 14 residues. The V and J ends lost 8 bases and 6 bases, in that order; junction bases with no gene match: 12. Germline V gene sequence: CDR1 LNHNV, CDR2 YYDKDF (reference sequence). The CDR3 DNA reads as TGTGCCACCGGAACCGTGGACAGGGTGGGCGAGCAGTACTTC. It specifies CATGTVDRVGEQYF.

This clone was found once. The chain employs TRBV7-9 and TRBJ1-2, with D perhaps matching TRBD1 (5 bases). The length of the CDR3 is 12 residues. Germline values: CDR1 SEHNR, CDR2 FQNEAQ (reference sequence). Trimming shortened V by 5 bases and J by 4 bases, and 8 bases separated the two germline ends. CDR3 residues: CASSLDTYGYTF. The DNA for the CDR3 is TGTGCCAGCAGCCTGGACACCTATGGCTACACCTTC. The variable domain in full, completed from reference TRBV7-9 and TRBJ1-2, reads DTGVSQNPRHKITKRGQNVTFRCDPISEHNRLYWYRQTLGQGPEFLTYFQNEAQLEKSRLLSDRFSAERPKGSFSTLEIQRTEQGDSAMYLCASSLDTYGYTFGSGTRLTVV.

The genes are TRBV30 and TRBJ2-5, with 11 bases lining up with TRBD2. V trimming: 2 bases; J trimming: 9 bases; junction bases outside the gene matches: 14. CDR1 is GTSNPN and CDR2 is SVGIG in the germline V gene (reference sequence). The length of the CDR3 is 16 residues. The CDR3 nucleotides read TGTGCCTGGAGTCCCCCTCTGACTAGCGGGGCTGAGGCCCAGTACTTC. This gives the protein CAWSPPLTSGAEAQYF.

This sequence joins TRBV11-2 and TRBJ1-2; a possible D gene is TRBD1 (6 bases). There are 15 residues in the CDR3. Germline-derived CDR1 and CDR2 are SGHAT and FQNNGV. V dropped 1 base and J dropped 5 bases, with 14 bases sitting between them. CDR3 DNA: TGTGCCAGCAGCTTAGCTGGGACATTTCGATATGGCTACACCTTC. Translation gives CASSLAGTFRYGYTF. The whole variable domain, filled in from reference TRBV11-2 and TRBJ1-2, reads EAGVAQSPRYKIIEKRQSVAFWCNPISGHATLYWYQQILGQGPKLLIQFQNNGVVDDSQLPKDRFSAERLKGVDSTLKIQPAKLEDSAVYLCASSLAGTFRYGYTFGSGTRLTVV.

V is TRBV23-1 and J is TRBJ1-1; D possibly corresponds to TRBD1 (6 bases). Being an ORF, TRBV23-1 has a function that is uncertain. This CDR3 spans 16 amino acids. The ends were cut back, 0 bases at V and 5 bases at J, with 16 bases in the middle. The CDR3 nucleotides read TGCGCCAGCAGTCAATCGTTGGGGGGCGCGAGTACTGAAGCTTTCTTT. Its protein is CASSQSLGGASTEAFF.

V and J are TRBV10-2 and TRBJ1-2; TRBD1 matches 9 bases. V dropped 2 bases and J dropped 8; count of bases not matched to a gene: 12. Germline V lookup: CDR1 WSHSY, CDR2 SAAADI. The CDR3 sequence is 16 residues long. CDR3 loop: CASSERGDRDPDGYTF. As DNA, the CDR3 is TGCGCCAGCAGTGAGAGGGGGGACAGGGACCCGGACGGCTACACCTTC.